One sample yielded the 22 T cell receptor beta chains listed below, sequenced in a study of shared T cell receptors in the human thymus. Sequencing used immunoSEQ multiplex PCR; TCRdb keeps in-frame clones, though not all of them. Among roughly 710,000 clones listed, 70% to 90% were seen once. This sample also appeared in a second study, on human thymus T cells.

Sequencing was carried out using thymocytes. These receptors were obtained from a girl less than two years old with a congenital heart defect.

V and J are TRBV2 and TRBJ1-3; D might be TRBD1 (5 bases). The V and J ends lost 6 bases and 0 bases respectively, with 15 bases between them. The CDR3 runs 16 residues. From germline, CDR1 is SNHLY and CDR2 FYNNEI. The DNA for the CDR3 is TGTGCCAGCAGCAACAGGACAACAGTCTCTGGAAACACCATATATTTT. Translating it yields CASSNRTTVSGNTIYF.

The rearrangement joins TRBV28 to TRBJ1-6; 8 bases map to TRBD1. The V gene end was trimmed by 4 bases and the J gene end by 10 bases; junction bases not matched to a gene: 9. This CDR3 region has 15 residues. Per the germline V gene, CDR1 is MDHEN and CDR2 is SYDVKM. The CDR3 protein is CASSSRGLRRSPLHF. CDR3 sequence (DNA): TGTGCCAGCAGTTCCAGGGGGCTAAGAAGATCACCCCTCCACTTT.

The CDR3 region has the DNA TGTGCCAGCAGCGACAGGGGAACTCCGACAGATACGCAGTATTTT. The encoded protein is CASSDRGTPTDTQYF. V gene TRBV11-3 combines with J gene TRBJ2-3; 8 bases fit TRBD1. Germline values: CDR1 SGHNT, CDR2 YENEEA. V was pared by 5 bases and J by 3 bases, with 7 bases of the junction left unmatched. The CDR3 runs to 15 residues.

CDR3 DNA: TGTGCCAGCAGTGGGGACAGCCTCTCTGGAAACACCATATATTTT. Translated, it gives CASSGDSLSGNTIYF. This chain links TRBV6-1 with TRBJ1-3; 7 bases fit TRBD1. Trimming took 4 bases from V and 0 from J; bases not matched to a gene: 3. Germline assignment: CDR1 MNHNS and CDR2 SASEGT. The CDR3 totals 15 residues.

The chain employs TRBV4-1 and TRBJ2-7; 11 bases fit TRBD1. The length of the CDR3 is 18 residues. The J segment lost 5 bases and the V segment lost 1 base, leaving 13 bases of the junction unmatched. Germline CDR1 is MGHRA and CDR2 is YSYEKL. The CDR3 loop is CASSQGGRRDRGMNEQYF. The CDR3 DNA sequence: TGCGCCAGCAGCCAAGGGGGGCGCCGGGACAGGGGGATGAACGAGCAGTACTTC.

The genes are TRBV20-1 and TRBJ1-2, with TRBD1 as a possible D gene (5 bases). CDR1 and CDR2 from the germline V gene are DFQATT and SNEGSKA (reference sequence). The CDR3 is 11 amino acids. CDR3 protein: CRRGGERGYTF. CDR3 DNA: TGCAGGAGGGGAGGGGAGCGAGGCTACACCTTC.

This chain joins TRBV6-1 and TRBJ1-2; 7 bases are a match to TRBD1. V trimming: 4 bases; J trimming: 8 bases; junction bases outside the gene matches: 13. The germline CDR1 and CDR2 sequences are MNHNS and SASEGT. This CDR3 has 15 amino acids. CDR3 region: CASSGLLVRGRGYTF. The CDR3, as DNA: TGTGCCAGCAGTGGATTGTTAGTGAGGGGGCGAGGCTACACCTTC.

The chain uses TRBV28 and TRBJ2-3; D remains unclear. The ends were cut back, 8 bases at V and 0 bases at J, with 15 bases in the middle. The CDR3 is 15 residues long. Looked up from germline, CDR1 is MDHEN and CDR2 is SYDVKM. CDR3 protein: CASLREAASTDTQYF. CDR3 nucleotide sequence: TGTGCCAGCCTCCGTGAGGCAGCTAGCACAGATACGCAGTATTTT.

This clone was observed a few times. V usage is TRBV14 and J usage is TRBJ1-6; the D is unclear. Germline CDR1 reads SGHDN; CDR2 reads FVKESK. The CDR3 loop spans 15 amino acids. V gave up 5 bases and J gave up 0 bases, with 8 bases separating them. The CDR3 DNA sequence: TGTGCCAGCAGCTTTCGGAGCTCCTATAATTCACCCCTCCACTTT. Translated, it gives CASSFRSSYNSPLHF.

J is TRBJ1-1 and V is TRBV14; D is possibly TRBD1 (5 bases). The CDR3 extends over 18 amino acids. With 4 bases removed from V and 1 base from J, the gap between germline ends came to 22 bases. The germline V gene encodes CDR1 SGHDN and CDR2 FVKESK. CDR3 amino acids: CASSPTRTLRRGNTEAFF. For the CDR3, the DNA is TGTGCCAGCAGCCCCACAAGGACTCTACGGAGGGGGAACACTGAAGCTTTCTTT.

This chain links TRBV28 with TRBJ2-7; 11 bases agree with TRBD2. V shed 1 base, J shed 5 bases, and the junction held 16 bases outside the gene matches. Germline loops: CDR1 MDHEN, CDR2 SYDVKM. The CDR3 is 19 amino acids. The CDR3 loop is CASSLFSFSASGGFNEQYF. CDR3 nucleotides: TGTGCCAGCAGTTTATTTTCTTTTTCGGCTAGCGGGGGGTTCAACGAGCAGTACTTC.

This clone has only a few counts. The gene calls are TRBV28 and TRBJ2-3; a weak D match, TRBD1 (5 bases). Trimming took 7 bases from V and 0 from J, leaving 14 bases between them. Germline CDR1 and CDR2: MDHEN and SYDVKM. The CDR3 runs 15 residues. The CDR3 sequence is CASKTQGKSTDTQYF. The CDR3 region has the DNA TGTGCCAGCAAAACCCAGGGTAAGAGCACAGATACGCAGTATTTT.

Regarding this clone: The same CDR3 arises from other DNA sequences in this sample as well. The genes are TRBV29-1 and TRBJ1-2; 9 bases match TRBD1. The CDR3 runs to 14 residues. Germline CDR1 is SQVTM and CDR2 is ANQGSEA. V was pared by 6 bases and J by 3 bases, with 8 bases of the junction left unmatched. The CDR3: CSVEDRGGDYGYTF. The DNA for the CDR3 is TGCAGCGTGGAGGACAGGGGTGGCGACTATGGCTACACCTTC.

The chain couples TRBV5-1 to TRBJ1-3, with D possibly TRBD1 on 6 matching bases. V was shortened by 1 base and J by 8 bases, with 16 bases between the two germline ends. Germline lookup yields CDR1 SGHRS and CDR2 YFSETQ. The CDR3 has 15 residues. The CDR3 protein is CASSLRAGERDTIYF. CDR3 coding DNA: TGCGCCAGCAGCTTGAGGGCAGGGGAAAGAGACACCATATATTTT.

This clone was counted only a few times. The chain joins TRBV6-6 to TRBJ2-1; D may be TRBD2 (7 bases). Trimming removed 4 bases from V and 8 bases from J, with 21 bases in between. This CDR3 contains 16 residues. Germline lookup yields CDR1 MNHNY and CDR2 SVGAGI (reference sequence). The CDR3 nucleotides are TGTGCCAGCAGTTTTAAGGTTGGGGGGGGCGGCGATGAGCAGTTCTTC. It encodes CASSFKVGGGGDEQFF.

This clone appeared once. V and J are TRBV18 and TRBJ1-6, with TRBD1 as a possible D gene (6 bases). V gave up 1 base and J gave up 7 bases, with 23 bases separating them. The germline V gene encodes CDR1 KGHSH and CDR2 LQKENI. The length of the CDR3 is 19 residues. CDR3 coding DNA: TGTGCCAGCTCACCACGAGCGGGACAAAATACTTGGAGGAATTCACCCCTCCACTTT. It codes for CASSPRAGQNTWRNSPLHF.

The chain recombines TRBV5-1 with TRBJ1-2; D perhaps matches TRBD1 (5 bases). Looked up from germline, CDR1 is SGHRS and CDR2 is YFSETQ. The CDR3 length is 16 residues. V lost 0 bases, J lost 4 bases, and 16 bases lay in between. The CDR3 DNA is TGCGCCAGCAGCTTGGGCGGACAAGGACGGGCCTATGGCTACACCTTC. The encoded protein is CASSLGGQGRAYGYTF.

The chain carries TRBV20-1 and TRBJ2-5; D uncertain. With the DNA end fitting TRBJ2-7 better, the J assignment may be wrong. Germline V CDR1 and CDR2: DFQATT, SNEGSKA (reference sequence). This CDR3 has 11 residues. The CDR3 sequence is CSALGSTEQYF. CDR3 in DNA: TGCAGTGCCTTGGGCTCGACCGAGCAGTACTTC.

The sample holds one count of this clone. The chain is built from TRBV9 and TRBJ2-5; 12 bases line up with TRBD2. Germline CDR1 reads SGDLS; CDR2 reads YYNGEE. V shed 0 bases, J shed 4 bases, and the junction held 7 bases outside the gene matches. There are 17 residues in the CDR3. The chain's CDR3 is CASSVGSLAGGLETQYF. The CDR3 coding sequence is TGTGCCAGCAGCGTAGGAAGTCTAGCGGGGGGGCTAGAGACCCAGTACTTC.

This rearrangement joins TRBV7-6 to TRBJ2-1; 13 nucleotides match TRBD2. With V trimmed by 6 bases and J by 12 bases, 17 bases remained unmatched. The CDR3 sequence is 17 residues long. Germline CDR1 is SGHVS and CDR2 is FNYEAQ. In DNA form, the CDR3 reads TGTGCCAGCAGTCTAGTGCCTACTAGCGGGGGGGACTTGGCGCAGTTCTTC. This codes for CASSLVPTSGGDLAQFF.

This chain connects TRBV9 to TRBJ1-2; 8 bases align to TRBD1. The CDR3 totals 15 residues. V lost 4 bases and J lost 5; bases outside the gene matches: 10. Germline loops: CDR1 SGDLS, CDR2 YYNGEE. The CDR3 sequence: CASSPPGTGPYGYTF. DNA for the CDR3: TGTGCCAGCAGCCCACCCGGGACAGGCCCTTATGGCTACACCTTC.

This clone was recorded a few times. This rearrangement joins TRBV18 to TRBJ2-4, with TRBD2 identical over 9 bases. Germline trimming cut 3 bases from V and 0 bases from J; bases unmatched to any gene: 21. The CDR3 length is 22 residues. Looked up from germline, CDR1 is KGHSH and CDR2 is LQKENI. CDR3 nucleotides: TGTGCCAGCTCACCTCCCGGCCCCGTAATAGCGGGGGCCGGCATAGCCAAAAACATTCAGTACTTC. Amino acid sequence: CASSPPGPVIAGAGIAKNIQYF. Supplemented by reference TRBV18 and TRBJ2-4, the full variable domain reads NAGVMQNPRHLVRRRGQEARLRCSPMKGHSHVYWYRQLPEEGLKFMVYLQKENIIDESGMPKERFSAEFPKEGPSILRIQQVVRGDSAAYFCASSPPGPVIAGAGIAKNIQYFGAGTRLSVL.